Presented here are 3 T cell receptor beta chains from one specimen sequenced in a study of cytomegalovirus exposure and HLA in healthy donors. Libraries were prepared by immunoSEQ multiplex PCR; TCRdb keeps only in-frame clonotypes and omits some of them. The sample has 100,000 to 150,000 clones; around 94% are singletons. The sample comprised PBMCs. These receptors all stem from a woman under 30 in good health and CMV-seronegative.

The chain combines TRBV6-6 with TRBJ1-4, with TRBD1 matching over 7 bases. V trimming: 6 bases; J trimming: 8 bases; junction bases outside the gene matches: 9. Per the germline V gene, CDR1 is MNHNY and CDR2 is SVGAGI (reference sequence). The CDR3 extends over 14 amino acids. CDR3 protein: CASSSQGDSEKLFF. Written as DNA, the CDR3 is TGTGCCAGCAGCTCGCAGGGGGATAGCGAAAAACTGTTTTTT.

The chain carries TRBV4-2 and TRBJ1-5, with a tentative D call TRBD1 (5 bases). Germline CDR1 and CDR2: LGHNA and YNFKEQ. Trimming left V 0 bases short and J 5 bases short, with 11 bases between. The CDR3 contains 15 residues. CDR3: CASSQDLRGDQPQHF. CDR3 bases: TGTGCCAGCAGCCAAGATCTTCGGGGGGATCAGCCCCAGCATTTT.

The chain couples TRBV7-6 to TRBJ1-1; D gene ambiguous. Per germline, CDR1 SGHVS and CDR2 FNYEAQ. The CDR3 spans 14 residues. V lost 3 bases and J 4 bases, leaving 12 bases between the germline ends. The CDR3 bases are TGTGCCAGCAGCTTGGATTCAGGTTTCACTGAAGCTTTCTTT. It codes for CASSLDSGFTEAFF.